This T cell receptor (beta chain) was observed in a study of OX40 agonist ivuxolimab in advanced cancers. Overall study context: Head and neck, renal cell, melanoma or hepatocellular carcinoma were the cancers that dose-escalation patients had. Males comprised 75% to 90% of the group, whose mean age was 60 years (range 23 to 79). Previous treatment with anti-PD-1, anti-PD-L1 or anti-CTLA-4 therapy was allowed; under 50% had received some.

TCRdb's copy holds only in-frame clones and misses some; the assay was immunoSEQ multiplex PCR. This sample has roughly 54,000 clones, with just under 85% found just once. Findings of the study overall: More expanded clones were seen, on average, in CD8+ T cells than in CD4+.

Germline V lookup: CDR1 MNHEY, CDR2 SVGAGI. The CDR3 consists of 13 residues. V was pared by 2 bases and J by 8 bases, with 9 bases between. Only one count was recorded for this clone. No antigen is known for it. The starting material was CD4+ or CD8+ T cells sorted from blood, obtained in a trial of the OX40 agonist ivuxolimab. The receptor comes from an adult with an advanced solid tumor such as melanoma, head and neck, liver or kidney cancer. This chain uses TRBV6-5 with TRBJ1-4, with D perhaps matching TRBD1 (5 bases). The CDR3 reads CASSYEGREKLFF. DNA for the CDR3: TGTGCCAGCAGTTACGAGGGGCGCGAAAAACTGTTTTTT.